The sequence of this T cell receptor beta chain was determined in a study of beta chain features in type 1 diabetes. Study details: Age, gender and cell yields were alike across patients and healthy donors.

V dropped 0 bases and J dropped 4 bases, with 7 bases sitting between them. The CDR3 totals 12 residues. The germline V gene encodes CDR1 SQVTM and CDR2 ANQGSEA. The table lists this clone with a few counts. This sample also contains other DNA sequences that code for the same CDR3. Isolated RNA was reverse transcribed in full, so expressed TCRB transcripts were sequenced. Repertoires were generated with immunoSEQ multiplex PCR, while TCRdb's copy carries only in-frame clones and drops some. The sample shows about half a million clones, about an eighth of them seen only once. The material sequenced was naive CD4+ T cells from blood. The receptor was isolated from a woman aged 18-29 years in good health. The V call is TRBV29-1, the J call TRBJ2-7, with D possibly matching TRBD1 (6 bases). This CDR3 reads CSVEETGYEQYF. The CDR3 nucleotides are TGCAGCGTTGAAGAGACAGGATACGAGCAGTACTTC.